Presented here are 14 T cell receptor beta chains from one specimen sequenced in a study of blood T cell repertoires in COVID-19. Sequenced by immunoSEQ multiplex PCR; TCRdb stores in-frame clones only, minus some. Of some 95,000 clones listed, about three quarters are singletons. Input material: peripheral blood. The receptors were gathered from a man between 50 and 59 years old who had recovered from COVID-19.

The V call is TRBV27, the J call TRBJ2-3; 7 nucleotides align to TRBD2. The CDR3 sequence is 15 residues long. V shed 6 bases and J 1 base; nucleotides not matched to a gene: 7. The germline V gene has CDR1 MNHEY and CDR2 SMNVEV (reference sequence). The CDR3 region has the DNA TGTGCCAGCAGGGGAGGGGTGCTTGGCACAGATACGCAGTATTTT. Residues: CASRGGVLGTDTQYF.

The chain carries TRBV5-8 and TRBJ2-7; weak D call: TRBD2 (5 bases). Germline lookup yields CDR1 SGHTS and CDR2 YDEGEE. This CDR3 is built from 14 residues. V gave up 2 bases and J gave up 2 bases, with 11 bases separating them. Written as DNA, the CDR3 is TGTGCCAGCAGCTTTCTGAGCGGCACCTACGAGCAGTACTTC. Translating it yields CASSFLSGTYEQYF.

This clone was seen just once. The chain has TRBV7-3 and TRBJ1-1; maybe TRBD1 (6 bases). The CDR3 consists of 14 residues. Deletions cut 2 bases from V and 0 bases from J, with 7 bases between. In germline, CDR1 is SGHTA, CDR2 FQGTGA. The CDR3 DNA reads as TGTGCCAGCAGCTTACAGGGGTTGAACACTGAAGCTTTCTTT. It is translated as CASSLQGLNTEAFF.

The chain's CDR3 is CASSLAGRRNTEAFF. In DNA form, the CDR3 reads TGTGCCAGCAGTTTAGCTGGGCGCAGGAACACTGAAGCTTTCTTT. The rearrangement joins TRBV28 to TRBJ1-1; no clear D. CDR1 and CDR2 (germline): MDHEN, SYDVKM. Trimming stripped 2 bases from V and 1 base from J, with 11 bases between. CDR3 length equals 15 residues.

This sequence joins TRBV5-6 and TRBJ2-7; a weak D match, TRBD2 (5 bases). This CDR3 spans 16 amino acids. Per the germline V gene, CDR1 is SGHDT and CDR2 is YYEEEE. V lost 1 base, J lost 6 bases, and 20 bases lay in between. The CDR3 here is CASSLLSASLYGEQYF. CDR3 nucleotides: TGTGCCAGCAGCTTGTTGTCGGCTAGCCTTTATGGCGAGCAGTACTTC.

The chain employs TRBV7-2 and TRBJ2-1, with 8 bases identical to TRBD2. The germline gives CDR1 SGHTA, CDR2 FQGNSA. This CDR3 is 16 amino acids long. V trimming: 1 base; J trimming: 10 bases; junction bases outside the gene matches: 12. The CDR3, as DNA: TGTGCCAGCAGCTTAGTCGGGCTAGCGGGCGCCCACGAGCAGTTCTTC. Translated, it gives CASSLVGLAGAHEQFF.

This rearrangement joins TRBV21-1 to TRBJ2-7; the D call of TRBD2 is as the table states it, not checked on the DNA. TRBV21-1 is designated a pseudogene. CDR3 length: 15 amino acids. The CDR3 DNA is TGTGCCAGCAGCATGCGGGGGGCACTCCTCTACGAGCAGTACTTC. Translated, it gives CASSMRGALLYEQYF.

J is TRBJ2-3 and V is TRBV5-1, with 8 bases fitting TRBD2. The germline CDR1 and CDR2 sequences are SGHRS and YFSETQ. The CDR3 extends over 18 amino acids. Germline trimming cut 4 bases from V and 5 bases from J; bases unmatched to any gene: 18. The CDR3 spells CASSTATPGLAVQDTQYF. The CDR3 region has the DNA TGCGCCAGCAGCACCGCCACGCCTGGACTAGCTGTCCAAGATACGCAGTATTTT.

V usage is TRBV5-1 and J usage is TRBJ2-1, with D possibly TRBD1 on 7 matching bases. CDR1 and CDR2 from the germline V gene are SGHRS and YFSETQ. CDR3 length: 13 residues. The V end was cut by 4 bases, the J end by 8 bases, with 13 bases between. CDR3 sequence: CASSPRGEDEQFF. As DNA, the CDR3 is TGCGCCAGCAGCCCCAGGGGGGAAGATGAGCAGTTCTTC.

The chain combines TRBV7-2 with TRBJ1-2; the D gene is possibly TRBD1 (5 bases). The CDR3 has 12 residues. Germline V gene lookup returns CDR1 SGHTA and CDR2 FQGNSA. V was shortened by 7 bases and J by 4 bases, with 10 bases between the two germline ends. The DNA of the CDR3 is TGTGCCAGCACGTTAGACAGCTATGGCTACACCTTC. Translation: CASTLDSYGYTF.

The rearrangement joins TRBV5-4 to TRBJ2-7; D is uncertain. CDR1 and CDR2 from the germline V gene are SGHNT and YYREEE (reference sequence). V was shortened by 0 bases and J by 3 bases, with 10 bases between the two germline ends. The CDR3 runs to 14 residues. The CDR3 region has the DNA TGTGCCAGCAGCTTGGAAAACAGCTACTACGAGCAGTACTTC. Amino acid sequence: CASSLENSYYEQYF.

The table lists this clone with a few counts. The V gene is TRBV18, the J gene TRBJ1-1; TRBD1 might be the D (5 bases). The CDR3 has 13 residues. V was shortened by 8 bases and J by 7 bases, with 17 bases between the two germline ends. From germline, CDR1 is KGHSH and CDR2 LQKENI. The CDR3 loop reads CASTGGDGREAFF. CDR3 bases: TGTGCCAGCACGGGGGGAGACGGTCGTGAAGCTTTCTTT.

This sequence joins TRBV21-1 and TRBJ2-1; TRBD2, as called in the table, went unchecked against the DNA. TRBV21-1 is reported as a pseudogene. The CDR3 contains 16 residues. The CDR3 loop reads CASSKATVAGVNEQFF. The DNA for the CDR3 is TGTGCCAGCAGCAAAGCGACGGTAGCGGGAGTAAATGAGCAGTTCTTC.

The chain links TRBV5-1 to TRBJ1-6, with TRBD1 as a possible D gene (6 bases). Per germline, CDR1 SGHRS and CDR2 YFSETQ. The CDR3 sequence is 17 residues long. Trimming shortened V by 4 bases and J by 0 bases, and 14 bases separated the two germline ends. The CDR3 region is CASSPSTGYSYNSPLHF. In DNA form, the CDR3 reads TGCGCCAGCAGCCCTTCGACAGGTTACTCCTATAATTCACCCCTCCACTTT.